This T cell receptor (beta chain) was sequenced during a study of blood T cell repertoires in COVID-19 (dated by TCRdb to the early 2020s). Concerning the study at large: Samples covering the acute and convalescent phases of COVID-19 were provided by collaborators in the United States, Italy and Spain. Subjects who had been exposed to COVID-19, were actively infected with it, or had recovered from it provided the deeply sampled blood TCRbeta repertoires that made up the dataset. Where available, HLA class I and class II types were taken from metadata supplied by the sample provider and were not determined by assay-based typing. The repertoires were released in a freely available public database intended as a resource for research on the immune response to SARS-CoV-2. The material from the prospective study consisted of cDNA or gDNA derived from T cells, B-cell-depleted T cells, or PBMCs. Samples came from the ongoing ImmuneRACE study (first 160 participants) plus 1,254 subjects from 6 global collaborators. The sample metadata nearly always contained a de-identified subject ID, COVID-19 status, age in years and sex.

V is shortened by 7 bases, J by 6 bases, and the region joining them spans 11 bases. According to the germline V gene, CDR1 reads KGHDR and CDR2 reads SFDVKD. Measured from the cysteine to the phenylalanine, the CDR3 is 12 residues long. Only the CDR3 part of the read is kept: 36 bases, read in frame from the first base. The paper as a whole reports these results and caveats: The quantity of clinical and demographic metadata differed by source and by participant and was supplied without curation.

As concerns this clone: Its antigen is currently not known. One base away there is no much larger clone; base qualities are not given.

TCRbeta CDR3 regions were amplified from genomic DNA using the immunoSEQ Assay, a bias-controlled multiplex PCR. From the authors' description of their analysis: The number of nucleated cells in each sample was estimated by amplification of reference gene primers within the assay. Sequence reads were collapsed and filtered to measure the absolute abundance of every unique TCRbeta CDR3 rearrangement. For each sample, productive Simpson clonality was calculated as the square root of Simpson's diversity index across productive rearrangements. TCRdb took this table from immuneACCESS and kept in-frame rearrangements with V and J called. Such tables lack part of the clones; where checked against another copy, unresolved V genes explain under half of the gap, and the rest is unexplained. V and J calls and clone size come straight from that table; D and trimming were deduced from the DNA. The sample data list about 100,000 clones, and about 89% of these were observed just once. The ten largest clones capture less than 2.5% of the sample.

Collaborating institutions collected whole blood in K2EDTA tubes following their own protocols. Collaborator samples were shipped for TCRbeta analysis as frozen whole blood, isolated PBMCs, or DNA extracted from either sample type. Rearrangement joined TRBV24-1 to TRBJ1-2; 6 matching bases give a weak D call of TRBD1. This sequence originates from a man between 50 and 59 years old with active COVID-19. Source material: peripheral blood. CDR3 region: CATRDEGDGYTF. In nucleotides, the sequence is TGTGCCACCAGGGACGAGGGGGATGGCTACACCTTC.